Described below is a single TCR beta chain sequence and its context. The CDR3 totals 17 residues. With 5 bases clipped from V and 9 bases from J, the junction kept 18 bases outside the gene matches. Germline V gene lookup returns CDR1 LNHNV and CDR2 YYDKDF (reference sequence). This sample was included in a study of cytomegalovirus exposure and HLA in healthy donors. Sequencing was performed with immunoSEQ multiplex PCR; in TCRdb, only in-frame clones are kept and a portion is missing. The sample contains around 350,000 clones, approximately 90% of which appear only once. The chain uses TRBV15 and TRBJ2-1; 8 bases line up with TRBD2. Sequencing used PBMCs. The receptor's source is a woman between 18 and 30 years old in good health and CMV-seronegative. DNA of the CDR3: TGTGCCACCAGCCAAAAAGCCGGGACTAGTTACCCTTCTGAGCAGTTCTTC. It specifies CATSQKAGTSYPSEQFF.